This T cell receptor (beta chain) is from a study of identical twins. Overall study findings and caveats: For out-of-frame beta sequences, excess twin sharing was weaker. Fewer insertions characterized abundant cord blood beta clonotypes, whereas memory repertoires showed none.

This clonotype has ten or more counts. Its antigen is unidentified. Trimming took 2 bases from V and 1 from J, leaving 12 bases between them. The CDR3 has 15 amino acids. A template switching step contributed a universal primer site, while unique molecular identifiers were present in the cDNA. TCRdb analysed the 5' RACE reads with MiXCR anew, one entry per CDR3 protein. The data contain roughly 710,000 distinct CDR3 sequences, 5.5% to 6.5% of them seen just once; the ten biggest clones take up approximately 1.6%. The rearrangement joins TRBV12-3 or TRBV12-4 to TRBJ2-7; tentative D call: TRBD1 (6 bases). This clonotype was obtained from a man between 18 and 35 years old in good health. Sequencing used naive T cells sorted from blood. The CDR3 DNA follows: TGTGCCAGCAGTTTAAACAGCCAGGGGTCCTACGAGCAGTACTTC. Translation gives CASSLNSQGSYEQYF.